This T cell receptor (beta chain) was identified during a study of CXCR3-negative and CXCR3-positive naive CD8 T cells. Study-wide background: Sequencing yielded approximately 150 million TRB reads, roughly 1.5 +/- 0.3 million per library. Whole-study results and caveats: CXCR3-expressing naive cells carried TRB CDR3s more hydrophobic than those of CXCR3-negative naive cells. Both naive subsets, CXCR3-negative and CXCR3-positive, displayed similar TRBV-TRBJ usage, unlike memory cells. Diversity ran similarly high across both naive subsets but far lower in memory CD8+ cells.

Those CD8+ T cells considered naive were CD45RO-CCR7+CD27+CD95-. The authors made the TRB cDNA libraries by 5' RACE using UMI labels. TCRdb reprocessed the 5' RACE reads and keeps a single row for each CDR3 protein, giving no DNA. This sample's table reports over 100,000 distinct CDR3 sequences. This CDR3 has 14 residues. CDR1 and CDR2 from the germline V gene are SGHVS and FQNEAQ. With regard to this clonotype: Its matching antigen is unknown.

The sequencing input was naive CXCR3+ CD8+ T cells from blood. Subset meaning: CD45RO-CCR7+CD27+CD95- naive CD8+ T cells expressing CXCR3 (TNR3+). This chain joins TRBV7-8 and TRBJ2-5. The source of this sequence is a human donor in good health. Some clones in this sample may be carry-over from other donors' samples. CDR3 region: CASSSTVYQETQYF.